This T cell receptor beta chain appears in the sequencing data of a study of somatic mutations in cytotoxic T cells in rheumatoid arthritis. The study's findings and limits: Significant differences in CD8+ T-cell clonality were not found between rheumatoid arthritis patients and healthy controls (age-matched). Expanded CD8+ clones had unknown antigen targets. With about 60 patients examined, roughly 8 had a largest CD8+ clone exceeding 20% of CD8+ cells.

Points on this clone: The antigen is undetermined.

In the study's own analysis: Matches were rare between published virus-specific TCRB sequences and patient CD8+ clones exceeding 1%. The protocol was immunoSEQ multiplex PCR, while the TCRdb copy is restricted to in-frame clones and leaves out a portion. Clone size and V and J calls were adopted from that table, with D and trimming inferred from the DNA. The sample records 15,000 to 20,000 clones, more than 75% being singletons. CDR3 size: 15 residues. Germline trimming cut 0 bases from V and 4 bases from J; bases unmatched to any gene: 3. CDR1 and CDR2 (germline): SGHDT, YYEEEE. The rearrangement joins TRBV5-6 to TRBJ2-3, with 9 bases lining up with TRBD2. The sequence was collected from a woman in her 50s with rheumatoid arthritis. The sample consisted of CD8+ T cells sorted from blood. This chain's CDR3 is CASSLAGGGADTQYF. The CDR3 DNA reads as TGTGCCAGCAGCTTGGCGGGCGGGGGGGCAGATACGCAGTATTTT.